The subject of this entry is one T cell receptor (beta chain). What it binds is not known. The data are from a study of T cells in Graves' hyperthyroidism and ophthalmopathy. Findings and caveats of the study: Ophthalmopathy was told apart from stable hyperthyroidism by a 13 V-J model. The model identified upcoming ophthalmopathy a median around 7.1 months ahead of onset.

Exclusion followed for patients with uncontrolled infection, other autoimmune disease, pregnancy or lactation. Every diagnosis used clinical symptoms, serum thyroxine and TRAb, thyroid ultrasound and orbital computed tomography. The CDR3 consists of 15 residues. CDR1 and CDR2 from the germline V gene are SEHNR and FQNEAQ (reference sequence). V shed 1 base, J shed 3 bases, and the junction held 2 bases outside the gene matches. TCR beta CDR3 region amplification was performed from RNA transcripts. The HTBI primer set drove a first-round RT-PCR of the TCR CDR3. TCRdb analysed the multiplex PCR reads with MiXCR anew, one entry per CDR3 protein. Here the sample spans around 600,000 distinct CDR3 sequences, approximately 15% being singletons.

Sequenced input: blood. The sequence was obtained from a woman between 35 and 50 years old with Graves' ophthalmopathy. The chain carries TRBV7-9 and TRBJ2-2; 7 positions match TRBD1. The DNA for the CDR3 is TGTGCCAGCAGCTTAGGACAGGGCTACACCGGGGAGCTGTTTTTT. This gives the protein CASSLGQGYTGELFF.